The clone carrying this T cell receptor (beta chain) was detected ten times or more. This specimen belongs to a study of metastatic and nonmetastatic thyroid tumors. TCRdb re-called clones via MiXCR from the PCR reads. The repertoire includes around 40,000 clones, about 18% of them detected once, and roughly 5.6% sits in the top ten. Trimming took off 2 bases at V and 3 bases at J, with 8 bases between the two ends. The CDR3 runs 14 residues. CDR1 is KGHSH, CDR2 LQKENI, per germline. The entire patient cohort was treatment-naive prior to thyroid surgery. The rearrangement uses TRBV18 and TRBJ1-5; D is perhaps TRBD1 (5 bases). The TCR comes from a male donor with papillary thyroid cancer or a benign thyroid nodule (not recorded which). Some clones in this sample may be carry-over from other donors' samples. Sample: blood. The CDR3 spells CASSPGGVNQPQHF. The DNA of the CDR3 is TGTGCCAGCTCACCAGGGGGAGTCAATCAGCCCCAGCATTTT.